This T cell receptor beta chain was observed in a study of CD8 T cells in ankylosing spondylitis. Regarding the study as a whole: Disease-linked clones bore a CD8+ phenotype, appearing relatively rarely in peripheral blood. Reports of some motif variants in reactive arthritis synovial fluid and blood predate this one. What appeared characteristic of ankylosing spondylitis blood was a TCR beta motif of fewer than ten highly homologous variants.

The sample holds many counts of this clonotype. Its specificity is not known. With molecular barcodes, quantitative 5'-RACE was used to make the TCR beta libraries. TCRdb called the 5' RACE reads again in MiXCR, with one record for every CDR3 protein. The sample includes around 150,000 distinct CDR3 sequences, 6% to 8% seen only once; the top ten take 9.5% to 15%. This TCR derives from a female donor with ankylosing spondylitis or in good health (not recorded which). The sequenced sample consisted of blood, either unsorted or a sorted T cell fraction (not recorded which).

CDR3 amino acids: CASSQPTSGLAKNIQYF. CDR3 DNA: TGCGCCAGCAGCCAGCCCACTTCGGGCTTAGCCAAAAACATTCAGTACTTC. The chain carries TRBV4-1 and TRBJ2-4, with D unresolved. CDR1 is MGHRA, CDR2 YSYEKL, per germline. V gave up 3 bases and J gave up 0 bases, with 15 bases separating them. The CDR3 covers 17 residues.